The entry below describes one T cell receptor (beta chain). The PCR was carried out with 60 Vbeta primers and 13 Jbeta primers. Produced via immunoSEQ multiplex PCR; TCRdb's table is partial and in-frame only. The table shows 100,000 to 150,000 clones, with about 64% occurring only once. As for the donors, each was a healthy bone marrow donor. Donors counted as nominally healthy when sampled, yet unrecorded immune exposures were likely. The entry originates in a study of cytomegalovirus exposure and HLA in healthy donors. The receptor was derived from a woman aged 40 to 49 in good health and CMV-seronegative. Sequencing input: PBMCs.

The CDR3 spells CASSSRGNEAFF. The CDR3 nucleotides read TGTGCCAGCAGCTCCAGGGGCAACGAAGCTTTCTTT. V and J are TRBV11-3 and TRBJ1-1; weak D call: TRBD1 (6 bases). The CDR3 has 12 residues. Germline lookup yields CDR1 SGHNT and CDR2 YENEEA. Between the trimmed V and J ends, which lost 4 bases and 8 bases, there was a span of 11 bases.